The clone carrying this T cell receptor (beta chain) was counted many times. TCRdb reprocessed the 5' RACE reads via MiXCR and lists one record per CDR3 protein. The table lists around 250,000 distinct CDR3 sequences, 5% to 7% of them singletons. These data are taken from a study of identical twins. Per the germline V gene, CDR1 is MGHRA and CDR2 is YSYEKL. The CDR3 is 14 residues long. Trimming took 4 bases from V and 13 from J; bases not matched to a gene: 10. The same sample was also studied in work on T cells expressing NK-cell markers.

Sequenced material: CD8+ T cells sorted from blood. The chain employs TRBV4-1 and TRBJ1-6, with 7 bases lining up with TRBD1. This sequence originates from a woman aged 18-35 years in good health. Here the CDR3 DNA reads TGCGCCAGCAGCCCGACAGGGTCGGCGTACCCCCTCCACTTT. It specifies CASSPTGSAYPLHF.